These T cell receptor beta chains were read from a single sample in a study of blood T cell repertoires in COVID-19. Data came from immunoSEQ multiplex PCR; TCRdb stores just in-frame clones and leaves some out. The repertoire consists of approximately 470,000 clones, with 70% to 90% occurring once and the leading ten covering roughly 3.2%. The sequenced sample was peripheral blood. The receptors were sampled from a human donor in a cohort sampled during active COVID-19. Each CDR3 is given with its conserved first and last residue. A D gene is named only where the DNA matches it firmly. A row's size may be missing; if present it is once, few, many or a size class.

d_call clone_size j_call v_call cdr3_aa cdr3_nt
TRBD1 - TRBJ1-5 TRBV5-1 CASSLDSGGRQPQHF TGCGCCAGCAGCTTGGACTCAGGGGGCAGGCAGCCCCAGCATTTT
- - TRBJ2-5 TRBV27 CASSLGWGREETQYF TGTGCCAGCAGTTTAGGGTGGGGGCGCGAAGAGACCCAGTACTTC
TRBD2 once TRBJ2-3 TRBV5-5 CASSLDRTSASDTQYF TGTGCCAGCAGCTTGGATAGGACTAGCGCTTCAGATACGCAGTATTTT
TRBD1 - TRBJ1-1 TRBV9 CASSVVQGARTEAFF TGTGCCAGCAGCGTAGTGCAGGGGGCGAGGACTGAAGCTTTCTTT
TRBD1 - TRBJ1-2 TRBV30 CAWIYRQGGYGYTF TGTGCCTGGATTTACCGACAGGGAGGCTATGGCTACACCTTC
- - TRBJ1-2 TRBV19 CASHPGKGYAGYTF TGTGCCTCTCACCCCGGGAAGGGTTATGCTGGCTACACCTTC
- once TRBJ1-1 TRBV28 CASIVAEKAFF TGTGCCAGCATAGTAGCCGAGAAGGCTTTCTTT
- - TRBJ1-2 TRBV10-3 CAISEGLWRGYGYTF TGTGCCATCAGTGAAGGGTTATGGAGGGGTTATGGCTACACCTTC
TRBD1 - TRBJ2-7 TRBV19 CATKSGTGGPLF TGTGCCACTAAAAGCGGGACAGGGGGTCCATTATTC
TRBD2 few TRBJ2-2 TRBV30 CAWSVPSGRAAGELFF TGTGCCTGGAGTGTACCTAGCGGGAGGGCAGCCGGGGAGCTGTTTTTT
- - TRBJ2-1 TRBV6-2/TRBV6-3 CASSWIGANNEQFF TGTGCCAGCAGTTGGATAGGGGCTAACAATGAGCAGTTCTTC
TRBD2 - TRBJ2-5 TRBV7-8 CASVLAGGETQYF TGTGCCAGCGTGCTAGCGGGAGGAGAGACCCAGTACTTC
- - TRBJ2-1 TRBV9 CASSVEGLTLDNEQFF TGTGCCAGCAGCGTAGAGGGACTTACCCTGGACAATGAGCAGTTCTTC
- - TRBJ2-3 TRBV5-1 CASSLLRGKDTQYF TGCGCCAGCAGCTTACTCCGGGGTAAAGATACGCAGTATTTT
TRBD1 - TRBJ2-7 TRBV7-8 CASSSRDRVRSEQYF TGTGCCAGCAGCTCAAGGGACAGGGTAAGATCCGAGCAGTACTTC
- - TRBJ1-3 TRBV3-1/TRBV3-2 CASSQDHALSWFSGNTIYF TGTGCCAGCAGCCAAGATCACGCCCTATCGTGGTTTTCTGGAAACACCATATATTTT
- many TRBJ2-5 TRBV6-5 CASSYGIGETQYF TGTGCCAGCAGTTACGGAATCGGGGAGACCCAGTACTTC
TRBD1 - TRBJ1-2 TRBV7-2 CASSFLDRGDYGYTF TGTGCCAGCAGCTTCCTGGACAGGGGGGACTATGGCTACACCTTC
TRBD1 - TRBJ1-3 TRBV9 CASTRGGTGGFSGNTIYF TGTGCCAGCACCAGAGGAGGGACAGGGGGTTTCTCTGGAAACACCATATATTTT
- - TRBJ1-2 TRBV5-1 CASRPIQGNYGYTF TGCGCCAGCAGACCCATTCAGGGGAACTATGGCTACACCTTC
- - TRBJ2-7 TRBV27 CASSPSRVSDEQYF TGTGCCAGCAGTCCTTCCAGGGTGTCGGACGAGCAGTACTTC
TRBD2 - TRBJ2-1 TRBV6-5 CASRTTSGLHNEQFF TGTGCCAGCAGAACAACTAGCGGGCTCCACAATGAGCAGTTCTTC
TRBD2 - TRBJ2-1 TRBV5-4 CASSLDTSGYNEQFF TGTGCCAGCAGCTTGGACACTAGCGGGTACAATGAGCAGTTCTTC
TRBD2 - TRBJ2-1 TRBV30 CAWSGTSGSRRNEQFF TGTGCCTGGAGTGGGACTAGCGGGAGTAGGCGCAATGAGCAGTTCTTC
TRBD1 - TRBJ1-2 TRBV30 CAWRGPGGVYGYTF TGTGCCTGGAGGGGTCCAGGGGGAGTCTATGGCTACACCTTC
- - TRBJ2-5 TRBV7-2 CASSLGLAGETQYF TGTGCCAGCAGCTTAGGGCTCGCGGGGGAGACCCAGTACTTC
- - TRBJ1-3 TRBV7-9 CASSLGDTTSGNTIYF TGTGCCAGCAGCTTGGGGGACACCACCTCTGGAAACACCATATATTTT
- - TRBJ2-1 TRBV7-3 CASSLQSASYNEQFF TGTGCCAGCAGCTTACAGTCTGCCTCCTACAATGAGCAGTTCTTC
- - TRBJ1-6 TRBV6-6 CASSDSPTAASSYNSPLHF TGTGCCAGCAGCGACTCACCGACAGCCGCGAGCTCCTATAATTCACCCCTCCACTTT
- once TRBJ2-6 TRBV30 CACSVRGGANVLTF TGTGCCTGTTCGGTCCGGGGGGGGGCCAACGTCCTGACTTTC
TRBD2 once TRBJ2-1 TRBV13 CASSSGTSGSIDNEQFF TGTGCCAGCAGCTCCGGGACTAGCGGGAGTATAGACAATGAGCAGTTCTTC
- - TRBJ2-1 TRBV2 CASSRTLEPYNEQFF TGTGCCAGCAGTAGGACTTTAGAACCCTACAATGAGCAGTTCTTC
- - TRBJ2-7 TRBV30 CAWTGIQGNAYEQYF TGTGCCTGGACGGGGATACAGGGAAATGCCTACGAGCAGTACTTC
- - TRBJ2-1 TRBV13 CASSSRDFYYNEQFF TGTGCCAGCAGCTCCCGGGACTTCTACTACAATGAGCAGTTCTTC
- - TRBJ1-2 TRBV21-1 CASGGNYGYTF TGTGCCAGCGGAGGTAACTATGGCTACACCTTC
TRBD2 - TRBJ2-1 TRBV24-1 CATSDPSGSRNEQFF TGTGCCACCAGTGATCCTAGCGGGAGTCGCAATGAGCAGTTCTTC
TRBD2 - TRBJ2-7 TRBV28 CASSTLLAAQEQYF TGTGCCAGCAGTACACTACTAGCGGCCCAAGAGCAGTACTTC
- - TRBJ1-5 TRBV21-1 CASSTQGGNQPQHF TGTGCCAGCAGCACTCAGGGTGGCAATCAGCCCCAGCATTTT
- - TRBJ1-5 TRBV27 CASSLTGRSEQPQHF TGTGCCAGCAGTTTAACCGGCAGGTCAGAACAGCCCCAGCATTTT
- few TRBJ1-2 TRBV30 CAQSQANYGYTF TGTGCCCAATCCCAGGCTAACTATGGCTACACCTTC
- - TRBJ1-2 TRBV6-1 CASRGRANYGYTF TGTGCCAGCAGGGGGAGGGCGAACTATGGCTACACCTTC
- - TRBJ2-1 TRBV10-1 CASSEPGSGNSYNEQFF TGCGCCAGCAGTGAGCCCGGATCCGGGAATTCCTACAATGAGCAGTTCTTC
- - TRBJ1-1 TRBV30 CAWSPTGNTEAFF TGTGCCTGGAGCCCGACAGGGAACACTGAAGCTTTCTTT
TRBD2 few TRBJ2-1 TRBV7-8 CASSQTSGGGGPRDEQFF TGTGCCAGCAGCCAGACTAGCGGGGGCGGGGGACCGAGAGATGAGCAGTTCTTC
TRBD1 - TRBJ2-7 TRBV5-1 CASSLAAGGLPPYEQYF TGCGCCAGCAGCTTGGCCGCAGGGGGCTTACCCCCCTACGAGCAGTACTTC
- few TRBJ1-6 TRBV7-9 CASSSSQGSALHF TGTGCCAGCAGCTCGTCACAGGGCTCGGCCCTCCACTTT